This T cell receptor beta chain was identified during a study of cytomegalovirus exposure and HLA in healthy donors. General study findings and limits: More clonal expansion characterized HLA-associated TCR beta chains than equally common others in a later analysis.

There are 20 residues in the CDR3. The V and J ends lost 2 bases and 7 bases, in that order; junction bases with no gene match: 18. Germline V gives CDR1 MNHEY, CDR2 SMNVEV (reference sequence). This clone appeared a single time. Its antigen is unknown. The PCR made use of 60 Vbeta and 13 Jbeta primers. Some clones are missing from TCRdb's copy, which holds only in-frame ones; the method was immunoSEQ multiplex PCR. The sample contains 150,000 or so clones, 65% to 80% of which appear only once. This TCR was recovered from a woman between 40 and 55 years old in good health and CMV-seropositive. The chain joins TRBV27 to TRBJ2-1, with 12 bases identical to TRBD2. The source material was PBMCs. CDR3 DNA: TGTGCCAGCAGTTTAGAACCCTTCAATGTTCTAGCGGGGGGGCCAAATGAGCAGTTCTTC. It specifies CASSLEPFNVLAGGPNEQFF.